This T cell receptor (beta chain) originates from a study of T cell responses to AZD1222 COVID-19 vaccine. The assay was immunoSEQ multiplex PCR, and TCRdb's table has in-frame clones only and misses some. The profile shows some 150,000 clones, around 93% of them singletons. The trim removed 3 bases at V and 6 bases at J, leaving 4 bases unmatched. Germline lookup yields CDR1 MDHEN and CDR2 SYDVKM. There are 14 residues in the CDR3. On this clone: What it binds is unknown.

Study-wide results and caveats: Only six or seven AZD1222 recipients tested seropositive at baseline. Females outnumbered males among donors, who were mostly white British; clonal diversity was possibly underestimated. Nearly half of unique spike-specific TCRs reportedly avoided B.1.351 and B.1.1.7 mutated regions.

This receptor was identified in an adult who received the AZD1222 COVID-19 vaccine. The sample here was peripheral blood, taken 28 days after the second AZD1222 dose. V and J are TRBV28 and TRBJ2-1; TRBD1 matches at 8 bases. Here the CDR3 DNA reads TGTGCCAGCAGTTTTGGGACAGGCCGCAATGAGCAGTTCTTC. Protein: CASSFGTGRNEQFF.